This entry describes one T cell receptor (beta chain). Its target is unknown. The data belong to a study of T cell responses to AZD1222 COVID-19 vaccine. Clones were read by immunoSEQ multiplex PCR, and TCRdb kept only the in-frame ones, dropping some. Counted here are 120,000 or so clones, roughly 84% occurring once; the ten biggest clones make up over 25%. V shed 10 bases and J shed 3 bases, with 13 bases lying between them. The germline V gene has CDR1 LNHDA and CDR2 SQIVND (reference sequence). The CDR3 runs 12 residues. Broader study findings: When two AZD1222 doses had been given, Spike-specific TCR breadth and depth rose.

This sequence originates from an adult who received the AZD1222 COVID-19 vaccine. Sequencing used peripheral blood, obtained 28 days after the second AZD1222 dose. This chain uses TRBV19 with TRBJ2-7; possible D gene TRBD2, 5 bases. The CDR3 nucleotides read TGTGCCACAGGACTCAACCTCTACGAGCAGTACTTC. Its translation: CATGLNLYEQYF.